What follows are 32 T cell receptor beta chains derived from one specimen sequenced in a study of blood T cells in healthy people across ages. Sample-barcoded 5' priming and a J-beta primer mix drove a second PCR of 7 to 11 cycles. TCRdb redid the calling of the 5' RACE reads with MiXCR, one entry per CDR3 protein. The table lists 910,000 or so distinct CDR3 sequences, about 51% of them singletons, with 20% to 25% in the top ten. Input material: blood. These receptors all come from a woman between 55 and 75 years old in good health.

The chain is built from TRBV7-2 and TRBJ2-5; 7 nucleotides line up with TRBD1. CDR1 SGHTA and CDR2 FQGNSA come from the germline V gene. CDR3 length equals 17 residues. The V and J ends lost 4 bases and 11 bases, in that order; junction bases with no gene match: 22. This CDR3 reads CASSSRDSALNGNEQYF. CDR3 bases: TGTGCCAGCAGCTCGAGGGACAGCGCCCTTAACGGGAATGAGCAGTACTTC.

Turning to this clonotype: Its ends do not fully match the called genes, so a read error is possible. The V gene is TRBV28, the J gene TRBJ2-1; D possibly corresponds to TRBD1 (6 bases). The germline gives CDR1 MDHEN, CDR2 SYDVKM. The CDR3 runs 17 residues. The CDR3 nucleotides are TGTCCCAGCAGCCTCGGACCGTGGGCAGGGGTTGGCAATGAGCAGTTCTTC. As protein: CPSSLGPWAGVGNEQFF. Full variable domain (missing parts from reference TRBV28 and TRBJ2-1): DVKVTQSSRYLVKRTGEKVFLECVQDMDHENMFWYRQDPGLGLRLIYFSYDVKMKEKGDIPEGYSVSREKKERFSLILESASTNQTSMYLCPSSLGPWAGVGNEQFFGPGTRLTVL.

The chain is built from TRBV7-2 and TRBJ2-5; D uncertain. CDR3 length equals 14 residues. Between the trimmed V and J ends, which lost 1 base and 1 base, there was a span of 7 bases. From germline, CDR1 is SGHTA and CDR2 FQGNSA. The CDR3: CASSLVNSQETQYF. CDR3 DNA: TGTGCCAGCAGCTTAGTTAACAGCCAAGAGACCCAGTACTTC.

The V and J genes are TRBV4-2 and TRBJ2-4; 14 nucleotides agree with TRBD2. The junction had 9 bases not matched to a gene; V was cut back by 3 bases and J by 8 bases. Per germline, CDR1 LGHNA and CDR2 YNFKEQ. The CDR3 spans 17 residues. The CDR3 spells CASSHRLAGGVVDIQYF. The CDR3 nucleotides are TGTGCCAGCAGCCACCGACTAGCGGGAGGGGTTGTAGACATTCAGTACTTC.

This sequence joins TRBV5-6 and TRBJ2-7, with D unclear. Between the trimmed V and J ends, which lost 3 bases and 5 bases, there was a span of 9 bases. Per germline, CDR1 SGHDT and CDR2 YYEEEE. This CDR3 region has 12 residues. The CDR3 reads CASSSNGDEQYF. CDR3 sequence (DNA): TGTGCCAGCAGCTCCAACGGTGACGAGCAGTACTTC. The variable domain in full, with the rest retrieved from reference TRBV5-6 and TRBJ2-7, is DAGVTQSPTHLIKTRGQQVTLRCSPKSGHDTVSWYQQALGQGPQFIFQYYEEEERQRGNFPDRFSGHQFPNYSSELNVNALLLGDSALYLCASSSNGDEQYFGPGTRLTVT.

V usage is TRBV6-4 and J usage is TRBJ2-7; 10 bases fit TRBD2. The trim removed 2 bases at V and 7 bases at J, leaving 11 bases unmatched. The CDR3 covers 16 residues. Germline-derived CDR1 and CDR2 are MRHNA and SNTAGT. The CDR3 sequence is CASSDPPAGGRGEQYF. The DNA of the CDR3 is TGTGCCAGCAGTGACCCTCCAGCGGGAGGGCGGGGTGAGCAGTACTTC.

The V call is TRBV5-4, the J call TRBJ1-1; D is uncertain. The CDR3 is 14 residues long. Germline V CDR1 and CDR2: SGHNT, YYREEE (reference sequence). The V and J ends lost 2 bases and 6 bases respectively, with 14 bases between them. The CDR3 nucleotides read TGTGCCAGCAGCTTCATTGGGGTATCGGCTGAAGCTTTCTTT. Encoded protein: CASSFIGVSAEAFF.

The chain employs TRBV28 and TRBJ2-7, with 7 bases that match TRBD1. The CDR3 has 15 amino acids. With 2 bases clipped from V and 1 base from J, the junction kept 5 bases outside the gene matches. In germline, CDR1 is MDHEN, CDR2 SYDVKM. Here the CDR3 reads CASSLARQGSYEQYF. In DNA form, the CDR3 reads TGTGCCAGCAGTTTAGCACGACAGGGATCCTACGAGCAGTACTTC.

This clonotype has a handful of counts. This chain links TRBV18 with TRBJ2-3; TRBD2 agrees at 7 bases. The V and J ends lost 2 bases and 5 bases, in that order; junction bases with no gene match: 10. CDR3 length equals 16 residues. Germline loops: CDR1 KGHSH, CDR2 LQKENI. The CDR3 region is CASSPTGGSFRDTQYF. The CDR3 DNA sequence: TGTGCCAGCTCACCAACGGGAGGTTCCTTTAGAGATACGCAGTATTTT.

The rearrangement uses TRBV5-1 and TRBJ2-1, with 9 bases that match TRBD2. The CDR3 totals 16 residues. The trim removed 3 bases at V and 5 bases at J, leaving 9 bases unmatched. Germline CDR1 is SGHRS and CDR2 is YFSETQ. As DNA, the CDR3 is TGCGCCAGCAGCTCGCTAGCGGGGTCTTCGAACAATGAGCAGTTCTTC. Encoded protein: CASSSLAGSSNNEQFF.

This clonotype was seen more than once but under ten times. The V and J genes are TRBV27 and TRBJ1-2; D remains ambiguous. This CDR3 is 13 amino acids long. Germline loops: CDR1 MNHEY, CDR2 SMNVEV (reference sequence). Deletions cut 8 bases from V and 8 bases from J, with 18 bases between. The CDR3, as DNA: TGTGCCAGCCTGACGGTCGGCTATAGGGGCTACACCTTC. Its protein product is CASLTVGYRGYTF.

This clonotype was counted only a few times. V is TRBV29-1 and J is TRBJ1-4, with D perhaps matching TRBD1 (6 bases). Trimming cost V 4 bases and J 8 bases, with 17 bases left between them. CDR1 and CDR2 (germline): SQVTM, ANQGSEA. The length of the CDR3 is 14 residues. CDR3 DNA: TGCAGCGTTGTGTGGGCGACAGGTTTCGAAAAACTGTTTTTT. It codes for CSVVWATGFEKLFF.

The V call is TRBV2, the J call TRBJ1-5, with a possible D match to TRBD1 (5 bases). Germline V gives CDR1 SNHLY, CDR2 FYNNEI. The V end was cut by 4 bases, the J end by 7 bases, with 14 bases between. The CDR3 is made up of 14 amino acids. Written as DNA, the CDR3 is TGTGCCAGCAGTGGCCCACAGGTGAGGCAGCCCCAGCATTTT. Translating it yields CASSGPQVRQPQHF.

The V gene is TRBV28, the J gene TRBJ2-1; D unresolved. Germline-derived CDR1 and CDR2 are MDHEN and SYDVKM. This CDR3 is built from 13 residues. Trimming removed 6 bases from V and 4 bases from J, with 10 bases in between. CDR3 in amino acids: CASSTGIYNEQFF. The CDR3 DNA is TGTGCCAGCAGCACCGGCATTTACAATGAGCAGTTCTTC.

A few counts support this clonotype. This chain links TRBV3-1 with TRBJ2-1; weak D call: TRBD2 (5 bases). The germline CDR1 and CDR2 sequences are LGHDT and YNNKEL (reference sequence). V lost 0 bases and J lost 4, with 10 bases in between. The CDR3 length is 15 residues. CDR3 sequence reads: CASSQDPGRYNEQFF. CDR3 in DNA: TGTGCCAGCAGCCAAGATCCGGGAAGATACAATGAGCAGTTCTTC.

The table lists this clonotype with a few counts. The chain carries TRBV29-1 and TRBJ2-5, with TRBD2 matching over 7 bases. V lost 4 bases and J lost 5; bases outside the gene matches: 4. This CDR3 comprises 12 residues. Germline V gene lookup returns CDR1 SQVTM and CDR2 ANQGSEA. The CDR3 coding sequence is TGCAGCGTTGGCGGGAGTCTGGAGACCCAGTACTTC. It yields the protein CSVGGSLETQYF.

V is TRBV29-1 and J is TRBJ2-7, with 9 bases lining up with TRBD1. The end of the DNA is better explained by TRBJ2-5, so the J call may be wrong. The germline gives CDR1 SQVTM, CDR2 ANQGSEA. The CDR3 is made up of 15 amino acids. Written as DNA, the CDR3 is TGCAGCGTTGGCCCACTAACAGGGGGCAAAGAGACCCAGTACTTC. This codes for CSVGPLTGGKETQYF.

This sequence joins TRBV5-1 and TRBJ2-5, with 9 bases aligning to TRBD2. This CDR3 is 14 amino acids long. Germline assignment: CDR1 SGHRS and CDR2 YFSETQ. J was trimmed by 4 bases and V by 4 bases; bases with no gene match: 5. The CDR3 is CASSAKLAGETQYF. In nucleotides, the CDR3 is TGCGCCAGCAGCGCAAAACTAGCGGGAGAGACCCAGTACTTC.

This clonotype was detected only once. The gene calls are TRBV27 and TRBJ2-7, with 11 positions matching TRBD2. The CDR3 is 13 amino acids. V gave up 7 bases and J gave up 5 bases; unmatched junction bases: 4. Germline values: CDR1 MNHEY, CDR2 SMNVEV (reference sequence). The CDR3 reads CASTTTSGNEQYF. CDR3 in DNA: TGTGCCAGCACCACGACTAGCGGGAACGAGCAGTACTTC.

The sample holds a few counts of this clonotype. The gene calls are TRBV28 and TRBJ2-7; D is ambiguous. The germline CDR1 and CDR2 sequences are MDHEN and SYDVKM. The CDR3 spans 13 residues. V was shortened by 6 bases and J by 0 bases, with 9 bases between the two germline ends. This CDR3 is CASREFSSYEQYF. DNA of the CDR3: TGTGCCAGCAGAGAGTTCAGCTCCTACGAGCAGTACTTC.

The V and J genes are TRBV29-1 and TRBJ2-5; 9 nucleotides agree with TRBD2. In germline, CDR1 is SQVTM, CDR2 ANQGSEA. The CDR3 consists of 16 residues. After removal of 4 bases from V and 5 bases from J, the junction contained 14 bases not matched to a gene. This CDR3 reads CSVALSGLAQSETQYF. CDR3 sequence (DNA): TGCAGCGTTGCCCTGTCGGGACTAGCACAATCGGAGACCCAGTACTTC.

The CDR3 DNA reads TGTGCCAGCAGGCCGGGGGGAACCTACGAGCAGTACTTC. Its translation is CASRPGGTYEQYF. This chain joins TRBV12-3 or TRBV12-4 and TRBJ2-7, with TRBD2 matching over 7 bases. The junction had 4 bases not matched to a gene; V was cut back by 6 bases and J by 2 bases. The CDR3 spans 13 residues.

The chain links TRBV20-1 to TRBJ2-1; either TRBD1 or TRBD2 may supply D (5 bases each). Germline CDR1 is DFQATT and CDR2 is SNEGSKA (reference sequence). Trimming pared 0 bases from V and 8 bases from J, leaving 14 bases between. The CDR3 runs 14 residues. In nucleotides, the CDR3 is TGCAGTGCTAGAGAGGGGCTAGCAGAGGATGAGCAGTTCTTC. The encoded protein is CSAREGLAEDEQFF.

This clonotype was detected a few times. V and J are TRBV4-1 and TRBJ2-7, with 7 bases lining up with TRBD1. This CDR3 region has 17 residues. With V trimmed by 5 bases and J by 3 bases, 16 bases remained unmatched. Germline assignment: CDR1 MGHRA and CDR2 YSYEKL. The CDR3 region has the DNA TGCGCCAGCAGCGGACCGGGACAGTCTCAAAGAGTCTACGAGCAGTACTTC. This gives the protein CASSGPGQSQRVYEQYF.

The sample holds a few counts of this clonotype. This rearrangement joins TRBV10-3 to TRBJ2-6; no clear D gene. Per germline, CDR1 ENHRY and CDR2 SYGVKD. This CDR3 is built from 13 residues. V was pared by 8 bases and J by 4 bases, with 9 bases between. This chain's CDR3 is CAIGPQGANVLTF. In DNA form, the CDR3 reads TGTGCCATCGGCCCCCAGGGGGCCAACGTCCTGACTTTC.

The chain recombines TRBV6-5 with TRBJ1-5; D is possibly TRBD1 (5 bases). Per germline, CDR1 MNHEY and CDR2 SVGAGI. V was shortened by 0 bases and J by 2 bases, with 11 bases between the two germline ends. The CDR3 is made up of 16 amino acids. The CDR3 loop is CASSYSRGGGNQPQHF. CDR3 DNA: TGTGCCAGCAGTTACTCGAGGGGAGGAGGCAATCAGCCCCAGCATTTT.

The gene calls are TRBV20-1 and TRBJ2-1, with 13 bases fitting TRBD2. Germline assignment: CDR1 DFQATT and CDR2 SNEGSKA (reference sequence). Trimming at V came to 6 bases and at J to 4 bases, leaving 12 bases not matched to a gene. CDR3 length: 17 residues. This chain's CDR3 is CSAPGTSGTFGYNEQFF. The CDR3 coding sequence is TGCAGTGCGCCCGGGACTAGCGGGACCTTTGGTTACAATGAGCAGTTCTTC.

This chain joins TRBV18 and TRBJ2-7; maybe TRBD2 (5 bases). This CDR3 comprises 15 residues. Between the trimmed V and J ends, which lost 0 bases and 4 bases, there was a span of 13 bases. Germline V lookup: CDR1 KGHSH, CDR2 LQKENI. DNA for the CDR3: TGTGCCAGCTCACCACCGGCGGGCAGCAGTTACGAGCAGTACTTC. This encodes CASSPPAGSSYEQYF.

This clonotype has a handful of counts. The rearrangement links TRBV20-1 to TRBJ1-2, with D possibly TRBD1 on 6 matching bases. Germline-derived CDR1 and CDR2 are DFQATT and SNEGSKA (reference sequence). The V end lost 4 bases, the J end lost 4 bases, and 13 bases lay between the germline ends. This CDR3 has 13 residues. As DNA, the CDR3 is TGCAGTGCTACAGGGGAGCAGGGCTATGGCTACACCTTC. Its translation: CSATGEQGYGYTF.

The sample holds a few counts of this clonotype. The J gene is TRBJ2-5, the V gene TRBV20-1, with D unresolved. The CDR3 extends over 15 amino acids. Trimming cost V 0 bases and J 0 bases, with 11 bases left between them. The germline gives CDR1 DFQATT, CDR2 SNEGSKA (reference sequence). The CDR3 here is CSARDPPRDQETQYF. DNA for the CDR3: TGCAGTGCTAGAGATCCCCCTAGGGACCAAGAGACCCAGTACTTC.

The rearrangement joins TRBV20-1 to TRBJ2-2; tentatively, D is TRBD2 (6 bases). Germline V CDR1 and CDR2: DFQATT, SNEGSKA (reference sequence). The V gene lost 6 bases and the J gene lost 6 bases, with 23 bases spanning the gap. CDR3 length: 16 residues. As DNA, the CDR3 is TGCAGTGCGCGTTCGGAGTGGGGGGTTAAGGCCGGGGAGCTGTTTTTT. Translation gives CSARSEWGVKAGELFF.

This CDR3 is CASSRLFGRPYDVQFF. In DNA form, the CDR3 reads TGTGCCAGCAGTCGGCTATTTGGCAGGCCTTACGATGTGCAGTTCTTC. The chain carries TRBV12-3 or TRBV12-4 and TRBJ2-1; no definite D call. Trimming shortened V by 5 bases and J by 12 bases, and 26 bases separated the two germline ends. This CDR3 comprises 16 residues.